Presented here are 14 T cell receptor beta chains from one specimen sequenced in a study of tumor and adjacent non-tumor tissue in lung cancer. A modified ARM-PCR protocol with three rounds of nested PCR amplified TCRbeta. Each CDR3 protein is one row after TCRdb ran MiXCR on the multiplex PCR reads. This sample carries around 100,000 distinct CDR3 sequences, less than 75% of them seen once, and the ten largest clones take roughly 20%. The template was RNA from unsorted bulk tissue. The normal lung tissue was taken more than 3 cm from the tumor edge. The specimen sequenced was distant non-tumor lung tissue. The receptors originated from a man aged 25 to 40 with non-small cell lung cancer.

This clonotype showed up many times. V usage is TRBV6-5 and J usage is TRBJ1-1; a possible D gene is TRBD1 (6 bases). The CDR3 is 14 amino acids. V lost 2 bases, J lost 10 bases, and 17 bases lay in between. The germline CDR1 and CDR2 sequences are MNHEY and SVGAGI. The CDR3 DNA reads TGTGCCAGCAGTTACCTAGAACAGGGACTTGCAGCTTTCTTT. Translation: CASSYLEQGLAAFF.

Turning to this clonotype: One end of the junction varies from germline; a read error may be responsible. V gene TRBV29-1 combines with J gene TRBJ2-1; D gene ambiguous. This CDR3 region has 13 residues. Per germline, CDR1 SQVTM and CDR2 ANQGSEA. Here the CDR3 DNA reads TGCGGCGTTGAAGGCACAGTCGACAATGAGCAGTTCTTC. Its translation: CGVEGTVDNEQFF.

As regards this clonotype: An end of the junction does not agree with germline; a read error may underlie this. The V and J genes are TRBV11-2 and TRBJ2-1, with D possibly TRBD2 on 5 matching bases. The CDR3 is 12 residues long. Germline V gene sequence: CDR1 SGHAT, CDR2 FQNNGV. The CDR3 DNA follows: TGTGCCAGCAGCTCGCTAGACCCCGGCGGGCTCTTC. It encodes CASSSLDPGGLF.

V and J are TRBV11-2 and TRBJ2-3; 8 nucleotides agree with TRBD2. Unmatched junction bases numbered 10, after V lost 2 bases and J lost 3 bases. Germline CDR1 SGHAT, CDR2 FQNNGV. This CDR3 region has 17 residues. CDR3 residues: CASSLSISGGPTDTQYF. The CDR3 DNA follows: TGTGCCAGCAGCTTATCAATATCGGGAGGGCCGACAGATACGCAGTATTTT. The full variable domain, completed using reference TRBV11-2 and TRBJ2-3, is EAGVAQSPRYKIIEKRQSVAFWCNPISGHATLYWYQQILGQGPKLLIQFQNNGVVDDSQLPKDRFSAERLKGVDSTLKIQPAKLEDSAVYLCASSLSISGGPTDTQYFGPGTRLTVL.

On this clonotype itself: A junction end diverges from the germline sequence, so it may reflect a read error. This chain links TRBV20-1 with TRBJ2-5; tentative D call: TRBD2 (6 bases). Germline CDR1 reads DFQATT; CDR2 reads SNEGSKA (reference sequence). This CDR3 is built from 15 residues. The chain's CDR3 is CSARDLRLVEETQYF. The CDR3 DNA reads as TGTAGTGCTAGAGATTTGAGACTAGTGGAAGAGACCCAGTATTTC.

This clonotype has more than one count but fewer than ten. V gene TRBV20-1 combines with J gene TRBJ1-1; 9 bases line up with TRBD1. V was pared by 6 bases and J by 6 bases, with 14 bases of the junction left unmatched. The CDR3 covers 15 residues. Germline CDR1 is DFQATT and CDR2 is SNEGSKA (reference sequence). Written as DNA, the CDR3 is TGCAGTGCCAAGCTTACAGGGGGCGCGGTGGCTGAAGCTTTCTTT. It translates to CSAKLTGGAVAEAFF.

This clonotype was counted a few times. The chain joins TRBV10-3 to TRBJ2-1; D could derive from TRBD1 or TRBD2 (5 bases each). Germline V gene lookup returns CDR1 ENHRY and CDR2 SYGVKD. This CDR3 contains 17 residues. V gave up 4 bases and J gave up 8 bases, with 24 bases separating them. CDR3 sequence: CAISVALTTGPLDEQFF. CDR3 coding DNA: TGTGCCATCAGTGTCGCACTCACGACGGGACCTCTGGATGAGCAGTTCTTC.

In the case of this clonotype: Since no conserved phenylalanine or tryptophan closes the CDR3, a read error is the likely cause. The J gene is TRBJ2-5, the V gene TRBV20-1; D remains ambiguous. The length of the CDR3 is 12 residues. Germline V gene lookup returns CDR1 DFQATT and CDR2 SNEGSKA (reference sequence). The CDR3 loop reads CSASQIQESQYY. Written as DNA, the CDR3 is TGCAGTGCCAGTCAGATCCAAGAGAGCCAGTACTAC.

This clonotype was counted once. Since the CDR3 does not end with the conserved phenylalanine or tryptophan, this likely comes from a read error. J is TRBJ1-1 and V is TRBV6-1; a possible D gene is TRBD1 (6 bases). The CDR3 totals 14 residues. In germline, CDR1 is MNHNS, CDR2 SASEGT. The V gene lost 10 bases and the J gene lost 1 base, with 16 bases spanning the gap. The CDR3 DNA sequence: TGTGCCAAGACCGTCGACAGGCCGAACACTGAAGCTTTCTCT. Translation gives CAKTVDRPNTEAFS.

This clonotype was detected only a few times. A much larger clone sits a single nucleotide away, making a read error possible. The gene calls are TRBV4-1 and TRBJ2-5; 13 bases map to TRBD2. This CDR3 region has 19 residues. CDR1 is MGHRA, CDR2 YSYEKL, per germline. V dropped 6 bases and J dropped 1; count of bases not matched to a gene: 14. CDR3 amino acids: CASSPCGLAGEPPQETQYF. DNA of the CDR3: TGCGCCAGCAGTCCATGCGGACTAGCGGGAGAGCCGCCCCAAGAGACCCAGTACTTC.

The chain employs TRBV11-2 and TRBJ2-3; D gene ambiguous. Germline V gene data show CDR1 as SGHAT and CDR2 as FQNNGV. This CDR3 contains 16 residues. V lost 4 bases to trimming and J lost 1 base, with 15 bases between them. The CDR3 DNA reads TGTGCCAGCAGCTCAGACTGGCGAGAGGGCACAGATACGCAGTATTTT. It translates to CASSSDWREGTDTQYF. Combining the CDR3 with reference TRBV11-2 and TRBJ2-3 gives the whole variable domain EAGVAQSPRYKIIEKRQSVAFWCNPISGHATLYWYQQILGQGPKLLIQFQNNGVVDDSQLPKDRFSAERLKGVDSTLKIQPAKLEDSAVYLCASSSDWREGTDTQYFGPGTRLTVL.

In regard to this clonotype: Relative to the germline gene, one junction end is altered; a read error may explain this. The genes are TRBV20-1 and TRBJ2-4, with a tentative D call TRBD2 (5 bases). Germline lookup yields CDR1 DFQATT and CDR2 SNEGSKA (reference sequence). This CDR3 region has 13 residues. DNA for the CDR3: TGCAATGCTCCCGACGGAGGTAAAAACATTCAGTACTTC. Its protein is CNAPDGGKNIQYF.

Note on this clonotype: One end of the junction fails to match germline, which may point to a read error. The chain uses TRBV24-1 and TRBJ2-7; D might be TRBD1 or TRBD2, each matching 5 bases. The CDR3 covers 14 residues. CDR1 is KGHDR and CDR2 is SFDVKD in the germline V gene. The CDR3 loop is CATSRRVRAYVQYF. The CDR3 bases are TGTGCCACCAGTCGGCGGGTCAGGGCCTACGTGCAGTACTTC.

As for this clonotype: This CDR3 is missing its conserved last phenylalanine or tryptophan, likely due to a read error. The CDR3 sequence is CSASTADQPQHY. CDR3 DNA sequence: TGCAGTGCTAGCACGGCCGATCAGCCCCAGCATTAT. This rearrangement joins TRBV20-1 to TRBJ1-5; D gene ambiguous. Germline V gene sequence: CDR1 DFQATT, CDR2 SNEGSKA (reference sequence). Trimming left V 3 bases short and J 5 bases short, with 8 bases between. The CDR3 is made up of 12 amino acids.